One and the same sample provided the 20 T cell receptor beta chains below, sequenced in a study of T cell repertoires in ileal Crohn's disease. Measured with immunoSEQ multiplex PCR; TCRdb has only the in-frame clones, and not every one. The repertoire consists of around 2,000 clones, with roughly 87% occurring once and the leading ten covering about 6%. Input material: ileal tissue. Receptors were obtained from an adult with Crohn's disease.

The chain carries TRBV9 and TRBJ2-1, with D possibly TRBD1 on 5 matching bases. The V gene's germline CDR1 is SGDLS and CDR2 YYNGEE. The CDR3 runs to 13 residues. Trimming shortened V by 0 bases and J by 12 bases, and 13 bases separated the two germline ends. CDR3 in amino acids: CASSVDWGHGQFF. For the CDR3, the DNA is TGTGCCAGCAGCGTAGATTGGGGCCATGGGCAGTTCTTC.

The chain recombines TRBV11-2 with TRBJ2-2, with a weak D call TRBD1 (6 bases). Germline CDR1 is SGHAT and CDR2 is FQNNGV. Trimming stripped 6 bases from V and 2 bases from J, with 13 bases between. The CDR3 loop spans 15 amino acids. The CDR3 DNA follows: TGTGCCAGCAGAGACGGGACACTCAACACCGGGGAGCTGTTTTTT. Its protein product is CASRDGTLNTGELFF.

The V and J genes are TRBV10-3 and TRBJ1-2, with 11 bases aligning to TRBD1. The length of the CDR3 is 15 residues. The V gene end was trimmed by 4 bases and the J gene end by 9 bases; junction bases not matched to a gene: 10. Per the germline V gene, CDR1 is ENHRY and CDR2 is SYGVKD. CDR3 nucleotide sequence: TGTGCCATCAGTGGGACAGGGGGCGCCGAGTCGAGCTACACCTTC. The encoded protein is CAISGTGGAESSYTF.

CDR3 DNA sequence: TGTGCCAGCAGCCTTAGCGGGGCAGAGCAGTACTTC. It encodes CASSLSGAEQYF. The genes are TRBV7-2 and TRBJ2-7; 8 positions agree with TRBD2. Trimming removed 5 bases from V and 7 bases from J; junction bases left unmatched: 4. The germline CDR1 and CDR2 sequences are SGHTA and FQGNSA. CDR3 length equals 12 residues.

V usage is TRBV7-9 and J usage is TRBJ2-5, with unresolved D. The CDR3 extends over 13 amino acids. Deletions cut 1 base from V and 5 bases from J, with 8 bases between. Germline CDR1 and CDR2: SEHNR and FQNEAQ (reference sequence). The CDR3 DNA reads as TGTGCCAGCAGCTTAGGAGTCTGGGAGACCCAGTACTTC. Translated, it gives CASSLGVWETQYF.

CDR3: CASAGQIYGYTF. The CDR3 region has the DNA TGTGCCAGCGCGGGACAGATCTATGGCTACACCTTC. The chain employs TRBV2 and TRBJ1-2; 7 bases align to TRBD1. Trimming removed 8 bases from V and 4 bases from J; junction bases left unmatched: 4. Looked up from germline, CDR1 is SNHLY and CDR2 is FYNNEI. The CDR3 consists of 12 residues.

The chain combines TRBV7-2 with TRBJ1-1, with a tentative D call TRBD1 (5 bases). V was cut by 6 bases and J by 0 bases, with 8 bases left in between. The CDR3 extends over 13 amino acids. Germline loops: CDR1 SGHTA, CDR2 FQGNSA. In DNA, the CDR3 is TGTGCCAGCAGTAGGGGCATGAACACTGAAGCTTTCTTT. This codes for CASSRGMNTEAFF.

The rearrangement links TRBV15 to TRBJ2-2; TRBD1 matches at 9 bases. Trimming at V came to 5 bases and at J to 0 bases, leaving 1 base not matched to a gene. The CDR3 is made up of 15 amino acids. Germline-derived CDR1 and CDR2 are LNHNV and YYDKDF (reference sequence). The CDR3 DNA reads TGTGCCACCAGCCGGGACAGGGCGAACACCGGGGAGCTGTTTTTT. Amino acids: CATSRDRANTGELFF.

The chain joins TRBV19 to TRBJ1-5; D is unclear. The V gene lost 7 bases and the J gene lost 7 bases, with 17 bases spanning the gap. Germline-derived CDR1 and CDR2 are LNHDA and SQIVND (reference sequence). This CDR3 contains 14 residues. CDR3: CASTTVSRWQPQHF. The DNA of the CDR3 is TGTGCCAGTACCACGGTCTCCCGATGGCAGCCCCAGCATTTT.

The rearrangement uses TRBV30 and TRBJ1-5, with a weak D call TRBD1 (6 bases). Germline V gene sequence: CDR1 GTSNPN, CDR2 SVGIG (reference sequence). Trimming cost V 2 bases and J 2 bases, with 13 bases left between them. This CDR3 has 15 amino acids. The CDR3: CAWSSPRGGNQPQHF. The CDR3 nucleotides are TGTGCCTGGAGTTCCCCCAGGGGCGGCAATCAGCCCCAGCATTTT.

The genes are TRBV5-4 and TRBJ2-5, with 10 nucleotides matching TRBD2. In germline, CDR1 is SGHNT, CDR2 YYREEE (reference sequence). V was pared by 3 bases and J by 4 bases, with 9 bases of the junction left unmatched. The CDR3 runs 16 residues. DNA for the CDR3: TGTGCCAGCAGCTGGAGCGGGGGGGCGGTCCCAGAGACCCAGTACTTC. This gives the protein CASSWSGGAVPETQYF. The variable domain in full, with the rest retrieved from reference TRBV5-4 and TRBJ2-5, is ETGVTQSPTHLIKTRGQQVTLRCSSQSGHNTVSWYQQALGQGPQFIFQYYREEENGRGNFPPRFSGLQFPNYSSELNVNALELDDSALYLCASSWSGGAVPETQYFGPGTRLLVL.

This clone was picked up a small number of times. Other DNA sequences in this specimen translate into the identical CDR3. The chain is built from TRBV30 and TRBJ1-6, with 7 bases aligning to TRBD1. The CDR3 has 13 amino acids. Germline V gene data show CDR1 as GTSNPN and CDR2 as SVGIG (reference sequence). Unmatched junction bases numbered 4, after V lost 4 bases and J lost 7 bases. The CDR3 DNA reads TGTGCCTGGACCAGGGACAGAAATTCACCCCTCCACTTT. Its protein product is CAWTRDRNSPLHF.

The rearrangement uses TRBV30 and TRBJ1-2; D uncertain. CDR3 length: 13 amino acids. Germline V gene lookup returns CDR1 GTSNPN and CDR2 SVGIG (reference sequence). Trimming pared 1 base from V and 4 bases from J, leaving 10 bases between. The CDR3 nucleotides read TGTGCCTGGAGTGGGGGAGCCCCCTATGGCTACACCTTC. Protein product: CAWSGGAPYGYTF.

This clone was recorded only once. The CDR3 here is CASSPTAIKTQYF. The CDR3 DNA is TGTGCCAGCAGCCCGACAGCTATCAAGACCCAGTACTTC. V and J are TRBV5-6 and TRBJ2-5, with a possible D match to TRBD1 (5 bases). V shed 4 bases and J shed 6 bases, with 13 bases lying between them. This CDR3 has 13 residues. Germline-derived CDR1 and CDR2 are SGHDT and YYEEEE.

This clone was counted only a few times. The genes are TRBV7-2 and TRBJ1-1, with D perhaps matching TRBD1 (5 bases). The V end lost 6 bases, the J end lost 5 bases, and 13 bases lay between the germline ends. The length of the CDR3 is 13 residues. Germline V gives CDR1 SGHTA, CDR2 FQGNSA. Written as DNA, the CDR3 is TGTGCCAGCAGTCCCGGGGGGTGGACTGAAGCTTTCTTT. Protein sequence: CASSPGGWTEAFF.

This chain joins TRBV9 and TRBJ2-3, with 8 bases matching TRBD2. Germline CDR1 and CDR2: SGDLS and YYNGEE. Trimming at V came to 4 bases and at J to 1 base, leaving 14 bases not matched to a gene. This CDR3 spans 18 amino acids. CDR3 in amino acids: CASSHPPTSAVRTDTQYF. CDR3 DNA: TGTGCCAGCAGCCATCCCCCGACTAGCGCCGTCCGCACAGATACGCAGTATTTT.

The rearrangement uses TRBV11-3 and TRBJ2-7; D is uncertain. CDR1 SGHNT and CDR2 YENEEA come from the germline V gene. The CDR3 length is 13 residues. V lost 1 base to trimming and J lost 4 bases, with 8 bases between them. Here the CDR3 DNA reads TGTGCCAGCAGCTTAGGAGGCGAATACGAGCAGTACTTC. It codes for CASSLGGEYEQYF.

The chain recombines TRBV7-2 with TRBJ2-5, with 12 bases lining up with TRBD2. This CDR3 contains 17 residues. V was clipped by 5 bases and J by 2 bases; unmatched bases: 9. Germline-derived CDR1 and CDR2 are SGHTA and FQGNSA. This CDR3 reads CASSPGTSGLWQETQYF. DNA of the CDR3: TGTGCCAGCAGCCCAGGGACTAGCGGGCTTTGGCAAGAGACCCAGTACTTC.

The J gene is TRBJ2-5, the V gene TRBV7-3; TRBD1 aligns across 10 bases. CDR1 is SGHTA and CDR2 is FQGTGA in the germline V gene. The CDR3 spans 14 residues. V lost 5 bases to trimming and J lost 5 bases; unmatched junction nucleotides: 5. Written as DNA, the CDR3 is TGTGCCAGCAGCCTCGACAGGGGGCAGGAGACCCAGTACTTC. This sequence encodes CASSLDRGQETQYF.

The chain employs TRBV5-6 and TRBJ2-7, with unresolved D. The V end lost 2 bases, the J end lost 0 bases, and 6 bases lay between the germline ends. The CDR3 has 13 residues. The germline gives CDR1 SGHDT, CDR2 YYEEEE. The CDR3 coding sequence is TGTGCCAGCAGCTTCAGGAACTCCTACGAGCAGTACTTC. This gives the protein CASSFRNSYEQYF.